These 22 T cell receptor beta chains came from one sample sequenced in a study of blood T cell repertoires in COVID-19. Some clones are missing from TCRdb's copy, which holds only in-frame ones; the method was immunoSEQ multiplex PCR. The repertoire has under 250,000 clones, 65% to 85% of them found once; the top ten carry more than 5%. Sequenced sample: peripheral blood. The receptors were sampled from a human donor in a cohort sampled during active COVID-19.

The chain couples TRBV6-4 to TRBJ1-2; 8 bases are shared with TRBD1. CDR1 is MRHNA and CDR2 is SNTAGT in the germline V gene. The V gene end was trimmed by 0 bases and the J gene end by 8 bases; junction bases not matched to a gene: 5. The CDR3 is 14 amino acids. This chain's CDR3 is CASSDSGRGHGYTF. CDR3 sequence (DNA): TGTGCCAGCAGTGACTCTGGCAGGGGGCACGGCTACACCTTC.

This chain links TRBV5-1 with TRBJ2-5; possible D gene TRBD1, 6 bases. The CDR3 consists of 13 residues. V was cut by 4 bases and J by 3 bases, with 10 bases left in between. CDR1 SGHRS and CDR2 YFSETQ come from the germline V gene. The CDR3 bases are TGCGCCAGCAGCGCTTACAGGGAAGAGACCCAGTACTTC. As protein: CASSAYREETQYF.

The chain couples TRBV10-3 to TRBJ2-7, with D possibly being TRBD1 (6 bases). V was cut by 11 bases and J by 0 bases, with 17 bases left in between. Germline V gives CDR1 ENHRY, CDR2 SYGVKD. This CDR3 contains 14 residues. The CDR3 sequence is CASKGELDSYEQYF. The CDR3 DNA is TGTGCCTCCAAGGGGGAACTGGACTCCTACGAGCAGTACTTC.

Only a few counts were recorded for this clone. The chain uses TRBV6-5 and TRBJ1-2, with D perhaps matching TRBD1 (6 bases). Germline CDR1 reads MNHEY; CDR2 reads SVGAGI. Trimming pared 6 bases from V and 3 bases from J, leaving 11 bases between. There are 13 residues in the CDR3. CDR3: CASSVEGDYGYTF. The DNA for the CDR3 is TGTGCCAGCAGCGTCGAGGGGGACTATGGCTACACCTTC.

The rearrangement links TRBV10-3 to TRBJ2-2; D uncertain. This CDR3 is built from 12 residues. Germline V gene lookup returns CDR1 ENHRY and CDR2 SYGVKD. Trimming removed 2 bases from V and 8 bases from J, with 6 bases in between. CDR3 sequence (DNA): TGTGCCATCAGTGAGATGGAGGGGGAGCTGTTTTTT. This translates into CAISEMEGELFF.

The sample holds one count of this clone. The V gene is TRBV10-3, the J gene TRBJ2-3; D is unresolved. The CDR3 consists of 15 residues. CDR1 and CDR2 from the germline V gene are ENHRY and SYGVKD. V lost 5 bases and J lost 0, with 12 bases in between. Here the CDR3 DNA reads TGTGCCATCAGTCCTGACGTGACTAGCACAGATACGCAGTATTTT. Residues: CAISPDVTSTDTQYF.

The V call is TRBV5-6, the J call TRBJ2-2; D is unclear. The CDR3 runs 14 residues. CDR1 SGHDT and CDR2 YYEEEE come from the germline V gene. V lost 0 bases and J lost 1, with 4 bases in between. The CDR3 nucleotides are TGTGCCAGCAGCTTGGAGAGGAACACCGGGGAGCTGTTTTTT. As protein: CASSLERNTGELFF. Complete variable domain (other parts from reference TRBV5-6 and TRBJ2-2): DAGVTQSPTHLIKTRGQQVTLRCSPKSGHDTVSWYQQALGQGPQFIFQYYEEEERQRGNFPDRFSGHQFPNYSSELNVNALLLGDSALYLCASSLERNTGELFFGEGSRLTVL.

This chain uses TRBV5-1 with TRBJ2-5, with D unclear. The germline CDR1 and CDR2 sequences are SGHRS and YFSETQ. Between the trimmed V and J ends, which lost 0 bases and 3 bases, there was a span of 12 bases. The CDR3 loop spans 15 amino acids. CDR3 loop: CASSLVGGPKETQYF. CDR3 DNA: TGCGCCAGCAGCTTGGTCGGTGGGCCTAAAGAGACCCAGTACTTC.

This clone was found a few times. J is TRBJ2-1 and V is TRBV6-4, with 9 bases matching TRBD2. The germline V gene encodes CDR1 MRHNA and CDR2 SNTAGT. CDR3 length: 14 residues. With 6 bases clipped from V and 10 bases from J, the junction kept 10 bases outside the gene matches. The CDR3 coding sequence is TGTGCCAGCAGCACTAGCGGGCCCATTAAGGAGCAGTTCTTC. Its protein is CASSTSGPIKEQFF.

The chain carries TRBV10-3 and TRBJ2-7; TRBD1 matches at 8 bases. The CDR3 totals 13 residues. V gave up 4 bases and J gave up 1 base; unmatched junction bases: 0. Germline V gives CDR1 ENHRY, CDR2 SYGVKD. CDR3 DNA: TGTGCCATCAGTGGGACAGGGTCCTACGAGCAGTACTTC. It codes for CAISGTGSYEQYF.

In its sample, this clone was seen once. Other DNA sequences within the sample encode an identical CDR3. The chain employs TRBV28 and TRBJ1-1; 7 positions match TRBD1. The J segment lost 3 bases and the V segment lost 6 bases, leaving 4 bases of the junction unmatched. Germline V gives CDR1 MDHEN, CDR2 SYDVKM. The CDR3 has 13 amino acids. The CDR3 bases are TGTGCCAGCAGGCGTACAGGGGACACTGAAGCTTTCTTT. Protein product: CASRRTGDTEAFF.

V gene TRBV12-5 combines with J gene TRBJ2-3; D is undetermined. The CDR3 is 14 amino acids. The V gene's germline CDR1 is LGHNT and CDR2 FRNRAP. V was pared by 6 bases and J by 0 bases, with 10 bases between. The chain's CDR3 is CASGSVFSTDTQYF. Here the CDR3 DNA reads TGTGCTAGTGGATCAGTATTCAGCACAGATACGCAGTATTTT. Together with reference TRBV12-5 and TRBJ2-3, the CDR3 gives the full variable domain: DARVTQTPRHKVTEMGQEVTMRCQPILGHNTVFWYRQTMMQGLELLAYFRNRAPLDDSGMPKDRFSAEMPDATLATLKIQPSEPRDSAVYFCASGSVFSTDTQYFGPGTRLTVL.

V gene TRBV11-2 combines with J gene TRBJ2-7; D possibly corresponds to TRBD1 (6 bases). V lost 1 base to trimming and J lost 3 bases, with 10 bases between them. This CDR3 has 14 amino acids. The germline CDR1 and CDR2 sequences are SGHAT and FQNNGV. In DNA, the CDR3 is TGTGCCAGCAGCTTAGGTCGGACAGACTACGAGCAGTACTTC. As protein: CASSLGRTDYEQYF.

The chain combines TRBV6-5 with TRBJ2-7; 9 nucleotides align to TRBD1. Germline lookup yields CDR1 MNHEY and CDR2 SVGAGI. The ends lost 6 bases at V and 4 bases at J; junction bases unmatched: 10. CDR3 length: 15 residues. The CDR3 protein is CASRGQGTKTYEQYF. In DNA form, the CDR3 reads TGTGCCAGCAGAGGACAGGGGACGAAAACTTACGAGCAGTACTTC.

This chain links TRBV6-2 or TRBV6-3 with TRBJ2-7; weak D call: TRBD1 (6 bases). Trimming stripped 2 bases from V and 3 bases from J, with 17 bases between. The CDR3 runs to 16 residues. Germline V CDR1 and CDR2: MNHEY, SVGEGT. The CDR3 sequence: CASSYPAGARVYEQYF. DNA of the CDR3: TGTGCCAGCAGTTACCCTGCAGGGGCCCGGGTCTACGAGCAGTACTTC.

The CDR3 sequence is CASSLAGVGNGELFF. DNA for the CDR3: TGCGCCAGCAGTTTAGCGGGAGTGGGGAACGGGGAGCTGTTTTTT. The gene calls are TRBV4-1 and TRBJ2-2; 9 bases map to TRBD2. The CDR3 length is 15 residues. Germline CDR1 is MGHRA and CDR2 is YSYEKL. J was trimmed by 7 bases and V by 6 bases; bases with no gene match: 9.

The J gene is TRBJ1-5, the V gene TRBV19; D gene ambiguous. This CDR3 comprises 14 residues. V was cut by 5 bases and J by 4 bases, with 12 bases left in between. Per the germline V gene, CDR1 is LNHDA and CDR2 is SQIVND (reference sequence). CDR3 protein: CASSVTGANQPQHF. DNA of the CDR3: TGTGCCAGTAGTGTGACGGGTGCTAATCAGCCCCAGCATTTT.

The CDR3 protein is CASSIIQSSGRAAGELFF. In nucleotides, the CDR3 is TGTGCCAGTAGTATAATCCAATCTAGCGGGAGGGCAGCCGGGGAGCTGTTTTTT. The rearrangement uses TRBV19 and TRBJ2-2, with 12 bases matching TRBD2. The CDR3 sequence is 18 residues long. The V gene's germline CDR1 is LNHDA and CDR2 SQIVND (reference sequence). V lost 2 bases to trimming and J lost 6 bases; unmatched junction nucleotides: 10.

The J gene is TRBJ2-3, the V gene TRBV5-1; 10 bases fit TRBD1. Per the germline V gene, CDR1 is SGHRS and CDR2 is YFSETQ. V was clipped by 2 bases and J by 4 bases; unmatched bases: 7. The CDR3 is 16 residues long. CDR3 protein: CASSFTGQGLSDTQYF. The CDR3 bases are TGCGCCAGCAGCTTTACGGGACAGGGGTTATCAGATACGCAGTATTTT. Complete variable domain (other parts from reference TRBV5-1 and TRBJ2-3): KAGVTQTPRYLIKTRGQQVTLSCSPISGHRSVSWYQQTPGQGLQFLFEYFSETQRNKGNFPGRFSGRQFSNSRSEMNVSTLELGDSALYLCASSFTGQGLSDTQYFGPGTRLTVL.

This clone showed up just a few times. The chain is built from TRBV19 and TRBJ2-1; 11 nucleotides match TRBD2. This CDR3 is 17 amino acids long. Germline CDR1 reads LNHDA; CDR2 reads SQIVND (reference sequence). Trimming removed 6 bases from V and 0 bases from J; junction bases left unmatched: 7. CDR3 nucleotide sequence: TGTGCCAGTAGCGGGACTAGCGGTTCTTACTCCTACAATGAGCAGTTCTTC. Residues: CASSGTSGSYSYNEQFF.

The V and J genes are TRBV5-4 and TRBJ2-4, with 11 positions matching TRBD1. V lost 0 bases and J lost 3; bases outside the gene matches: 5. Germline V lookup: CDR1 SGHNT, CDR2 YYREEE (reference sequence). The length of the CDR3 is 17 residues. The CDR3 region has the DNA TGTGCCAGCAGCTTGGGAGGGACAGGGGGGAGCAAAAACATTCAGTACTTC. Its translation: CASSLGGTGGSKNIQYF.

V is TRBV15 and J is TRBJ2-1; 11 bases align to TRBD2. Germline CDR1 reads LNHNV; CDR2 reads YYDKDF (reference sequence). The CDR3 is 16 residues long. V was clipped by 5 bases and J by 6 bases; unmatched bases: 9. CDR3 in amino acids: CATSGPIAGGPNEQFF. In nucleotides, the CDR3 is TGTGCCACCAGCGGACCCATAGCGGGAGGGCCCAATGAGCAGTTCTTC.